These 5 T cell receptor beta chains came from one sample sequenced in a study of blood T cell repertoires in COVID-19. TCRdb's copy holds only in-frame clones and misses some; the assay was immunoSEQ multiplex PCR. The sample contains just over 35,000 clones, over 75% of which appear only once. The sequenced sample consisted of peripheral blood. The receptors stem from a human donor in a cohort sampled during active COVID-19.

The V gene is TRBV27, the J gene TRBJ2-7; 10 positions agree with TRBD2. The CDR3 length is 15 residues. Trimming took 5 bases from V and 3 from J; bases not matched to a gene: 7. The germline V gene has CDR1 MNHEY and CDR2 SMNVEV (reference sequence). The CDR3 DNA follows: TGTGCCAGCAGTGGTAATAGCGGGGGGTACTACGAGCAGTACTTC. Translated: CASSGNSGGYYEQYF.

The chain joins TRBV19 to TRBJ2-3; D might be TRBD1 (5 bases). Trimming pared 5 bases from V and 1 base from J, leaving 7 bases between. Germline CDR1 LNHDA, CDR2 SQIVND (reference sequence). The CDR3 covers 13 residues. The CDR3 nucleotides are TGTGCCAGTAGTCCGACAGGCACAGATACGCAGTATTTT. Its translation: CASSPTGTDTQYF.

This clone has more than one count but fewer than ten. The V gene is TRBV19, the J gene TRBJ2-1; D perhaps matches TRBD2 (5 bases). Germline V CDR1 and CDR2: LNHDA, SQIVND (reference sequence). The CDR3 runs to 15 residues. V lost 5 bases, J lost 10 bases, and 21 bases lay in between. The CDR3 coding sequence is TGTGCCAGTAGTTGGGCACTAGTGGCCCCCAGAGAGCAGTTCTTC. Translation gives CASSWALVAPREQFF.

The genes are TRBV11-2 and TRBJ2-1; D unresolved. Germline loops: CDR1 SGHAT, CDR2 FQNNGV. The CDR3 is 15 amino acids. The V end lost 5 bases, the J end lost 3 bases, and 14 bases lay between the germline ends. CDR3 loop: CASSRVLTVYNEQFF. The DNA of the CDR3 is TGTGCCAGCAGCCGTGTCCTCACTGTCTACAATGAGCAGTTCTTC. Full variable domain (rest looked up from reference TRBV11-2 and TRBJ2-1): EAGVAQSPRYKIIEKRQSVAFWCNPISGHATLYWYQQILGQGPKLLIQFQNNGVVDDSQLPKDRFSAERLKGVDSTLKIQPAKLEDSAVYLCASSRVLTVYNEQFFGPGTRLTVL.

This sequence joins TRBV13 and TRBJ1-3; D not resolved. There are 14 residues in the CDR3. V lost 5 bases to trimming and J lost 4 bases, with 12 bases between them. Germline lookup yields CDR1 PRHDT and CDR2 FYEKMQ (reference sequence). CDR3 DNA sequence: TGTGCCAGCAGCGGGGAGACGTCCGGAAACACCATATATTTT. As protein: CASSGETSGNTIYF.